This entry lists 25 T cell receptor beta chains sequenced from one sample in a study of T cells in Graves' hyperthyroidism and ophthalmopathy. Amplification targeted TCR beta CDR3 regions from RNA transcripts. A first-round RT-PCR of the TCR CDR3 used the HTBI primer set. MiXCR, applied by TCRdb to the multiplex PCR reads, yields one record per CDR3 protein. The table records approximately 370,000 distinct CDR3 sequences, about a sixth of them present only once. The sample taken for sequencing was blood. The receptor source for this set is a woman between 25 and 40 years old with Graves' hyperthyroidism that later progressed to Graves' ophthalmopathy.

The chain joins TRBV19 to TRBJ2-1; 8 nucleotides align to TRBD2. The CDR3 sequence is 16 residues long. V shed 6 bases, J shed 6 bases, and the junction held 13 bases outside the gene matches. Germline V CDR1 and CDR2: LNHDA, SQIVND (reference sequence). CDR3 nucleotides: TGTGCCAGTAGGGGGACTAGTACGGATTTACGCAATGAGCAGTTCTTC. Translated, it gives CASRGTSTDLRNEQFF.

This clonotype has a count of ten or more. V is TRBV12-3 or TRBV12-4 and J is TRBJ2-2, with a possible D match to TRBD2 (6 bases). Deletions cut 5 bases from V and 3 bases from J, with 19 bases between. The CDR3 is 17 amino acids. The DNA of the CDR3 is TGTGCCAGCAGTACACCGGACTACCTATTATACACCGGGGAGCTGTTTTTT. Translation gives CASSTPDYLLYTGELFF.

This clonotype has ten or more counts. This chain links TRBV27 with TRBJ2-4, with D possibly called TRBD1 or TRBD2 (6 bases each). V was pared by 6 bases and J by 2 bases, with 20 bases between. This CDR3 region has 17 residues. Germline V gene lookup returns CDR1 MNHEY and CDR2 SMNVEV (reference sequence). CDR3: CASSPLPAGDSKNIQYF. The CDR3 bases are TGTGCCAGCAGCCCTCTCCCGGCAGGGGACTCCAAAAACATTCAGTACTTC.

This clonotype occurred many times. The chain carries TRBV12-3 or TRBV12-4 and TRBJ1-5; D unclear. Trimming cost V 1 base and J 3 bases, with 1 base left between them. The CDR3 contains 12 residues. The chain's CDR3 is CASSLVNQPQHF. CDR3 coding DNA: TGTGCCAGCAGTTTAGTCAATCAGCCCCAGCATTTT.

The rearrangement joins TRBV30 to TRBJ2-7; TRBD2 is a possible D gene (5 bases). Trimming removed 3 bases from V and 1 base from J, with 7 bases in between. The CDR3 extends over 12 amino acids. In germline, CDR1 is GTSNPN, CDR2 SVGIG (reference sequence). The CDR3 nucleotides read TGTGCCTGGAGCCCGGGATCCTACGAGCAGTACTTC. Its translation: CAWSPGSYEQYF.

The chain recombines TRBV19 with TRBJ1-4; D remains unclear. From germline, CDR1 is LNHDA and CDR2 SQIVND (reference sequence). Trimming took off 3 bases at V and 8 bases at J, with 16 bases between the two ends. The CDR3 is 15 residues long. The CDR3 region is CASSIFTPGEEKLFF. CDR3 nucleotide sequence: TGTGCCAGTAGTATTTTCACGCCCGGGGAGGAAAAACTGTTTTTT.

This clonotype has a count of ten or more. This chain uses TRBV12-3 or TRBV12-4 with TRBJ1-2; D may be TRBD1 (6 bases). The germline V and J ends were trimmed by 6 bases and 4 bases, with 15 bases remaining between them. The CDR3 covers 14 residues. DNA of the CDR3: TGTGCCAGCAGGCCACAGGGATTTACCTATGGCTACACCTTC. It codes for CASRPQGFTYGYTF.

This clonotype was counted at least ten times. The chain recombines TRBV27 with TRBJ2-7; TRBD1 might be the D (6 bases). The germline V and J ends were trimmed by 2 bases and 3 bases, with 14 bases remaining between them. The germline CDR1 and CDR2 sequences are MNHEY and SMNVEV (reference sequence). The CDR3 has 15 amino acids. CDR3 amino acids: CASSLGQPYYYEQYF. CDR3 DNA sequence: TGTGCCAGCAGTTTAGGACAGCCATACTACTACGAGCAGTACTTC.

This clonotype was detected many times. The chain is built from TRBV30 and TRBJ1-2; D is undetermined. The germline gives CDR1 GTSNPN, CDR2 SVGIG (reference sequence). CDR3 length equals 11 residues. Trimming removed 1 base at V and 2 bases at J, with 2 bases between. In DNA, the CDR3 is TGTGCCTGGAGTGAGAACTATGGCTACACCTTC. It encodes CAWSENYGYTF.

This clonotype was counted at least ten times. One junction end disagrees with the germline gene, perhaps due to a read error. The rearrangement joins TRBV19 to TRBJ2-1; D uncertain. Germline CDR1 and CDR2: LNHDA and SQIVND (reference sequence). This CDR3 has 16 residues. The CDR3 here is CASSIGQYSSYNEQFF. The CDR3 DNA follows: TGTGCAAGTAGTATAGGTCAGTACAGCTCCTACAATGAGCAGTTCTTC.

This clonotype came up many times. The gene calls are TRBV20-1 and TRBJ2-1; D may be TRBD2 (6 bases). The CDR3 length is 18 residues. V was trimmed by 0 bases and J by 5 bases, leaving 23 bases between them. Germline CDR1 reads DFQATT; CDR2 reads SNEGSKA (reference sequence). CDR3 sequence (DNA): TGCAGTGCTAGAGATTCCCACGAGACCGGGACTGTAGACAATGAGCAGTTCTTC. It translates to CSARDSHETGTVDNEQFF.

The J gene is TRBJ1-6, the V gene TRBV12-3 or TRBV12-4; unclear D gene. CDR3 size: 14 residues. V lost 4 bases to trimming and J lost 6 bases, with 10 bases between them. The CDR3 region is CASSYNSPNSPLHF. The CDR3 DNA reads TGTGCCAGCAGTTATAACAGTCCTAATTCACCCCTCCACTTT.

This clonotype has at least ten counts. The chain recombines TRBV6-1 with TRBJ2-7; D is possibly TRBD1 (6 bases). Trimming took 8 bases from V and 1 from J, leaving 15 bases between them. Looked up from germline, CDR1 is MNHNS and CDR2 is SASEGT. The CDR3 is made up of 14 amino acids. The CDR3 DNA reads as TGTGCCAGCTGGATGCAGGGGTTTTCCTACGAGCAGTACTTC. Its translation: CASWMQGFSYEQYF.

This clonotype was seen repeatedly, ten times or more. The chain links TRBV2 to TRBJ2-2; D unresolved. CDR1 is SNHLY and CDR2 is FYNNEI in the germline V gene. Trimming removed 6 bases at V and 5 bases at J, with 13 bases between. CDR3 length equals 14 residues. CDR3 DNA: TGTGCCAGCAGATGGGCCCTCATGACCGGGGAGCTGTTTTTT. This codes for CASRWALMTGELFF.

J is TRBJ1-1 and V is TRBV2; no clear D. The CDR3 length is 13 residues. CDR1 SNHLY and CDR2 FYNNEI come from the germline V gene. V shed 2 bases and J shed 4 bases, with 8 bases lying between them. The DNA of the CDR3 is TGTGCCAGCAGTGAACTAGTGAGCACTGAAGCTTTCTTT. Protein sequence: CASSELVSTEAFF.

The table lists this clonotype with many counts. The chain uses TRBV19 and TRBJ1-4; no clear D gene. Trimming took off 6 bases at V and 5 bases at J, with 7 bases between the two ends. Germline V gene lookup returns CDR1 LNHDA and CDR2 SQIVND (reference sequence). The CDR3 has 12 residues. The CDR3 DNA reads as TGTGCCAGTAGCCGACCGAATGAAAAACTGTTTTTT. As protein: CASSRPNEKLFF.

V gene TRBV6-2 or TRBV6-3 combines with J gene TRBJ2-2, with D unclear. V was clipped by 8 bases and J by 0 bases, with 19 bases between them. Per the germline V gene, CDR1 is MNHEY and CDR2 is SVGEGT. The CDR3 runs to 17 residues. DNA of the CDR3: TGTGCCAGCTCGCCGCTAGGCTGGGGTACGAACACCGGGGAGCTGTTTTTT. Its translation is CASSPLGWGTNTGELFF.

In this sample, this clonotype turned up many times. The chain uses TRBV27 and TRBJ1-5, with D unresolved. CDR1 and CDR2 from the germline V gene are MNHEY and SMNVEV (reference sequence). There are 12 residues in the CDR3. The V gene lost 7 bases and the J gene lost 5 bases, with 9 bases spanning the gap. Written as DNA, the CDR3 is TGTGCCAGCACGTACAGTTATCAGCCCCAGCATTTT. It codes for CASTYSYQPQHF.

The chain is built from TRBV7-2 and TRBJ2-7; 9 bases are a match to TRBD2. J lost 3 bases, V lost 4 bases, and 10 bases had no gene match. This CDR3 comprises 16 residues. Looked up from germline, CDR1 is SGHTA and CDR2 is FQGNSA. CDR3 DNA: TGTGCCAGCAGCTCGGGGACTAGCTTGCGGGGCTACGAGCAGTACTTC. Translated: CASSSGTSLRGYEQYF.

A remark on this clonotype: This may be a read error, as it is one base from a much larger clone. V and J are TRBV7-9 and TRBJ2-1, with TRBD2 matching over 15 bases. Germline V gene sequence: CDR1 SEHNR, CDR2 FQNEAQ (reference sequence). V was clipped by 5 bases and J by 7 bases; unmatched bases: 9. The CDR3 is 17 residues long. This CDR3 reads CASSIGSGLAGGNEQFF. DNA for the CDR3: TGTGCCAGCAGCATAGGTTCTGGACTAGCGGGAGGGAATGAGCAGTTCTTC. Based on the CDR3 plus reference TRBV7-9 and TRBJ2-1, the full variable domain is DTGVSQNPRHKITKRGQNVTFRCDPISEHNRLYWYRQTLGQGPEFLTYFQNEAQLEKSRLLSDRFSAERPKGSFSTLEIQRTEQGDSAMYLCASSIGSGLAGGNEQFFGPGTRLTVL.

The chain recombines TRBV15 with TRBJ2-7, with 9 bases identical to TRBD2. CDR3 length equals 15 residues. The germline gives CDR1 LNHNV, CDR2 YYDKDF (reference sequence). V dropped 0 bases and J dropped 7; count of bases not matched to a gene: 7. Written as DNA, the CDR3 is TGTGCCACCAGCAGAGAGTTAGCGGGAGTCTTTGAGCAGTACTTC. Translated: CATSRELAGVFEQYF.

This chain joins TRBV7-2 and TRBJ2-7; TRBD1 matches 11 bases. V dropped 3 bases and J dropped 7; count of bases not matched to a gene: 14. CDR1 and CDR2 from the germline V gene are SGHTA and FQGNSA. CDR3 length: 17 amino acids. For the CDR3, the DNA is TGTGCCAGCAGCTTGGACAGGGGGCGTGAGCTACCTTGGGAGCAGTACTTC. Its translation is CASSLDRGRELPWEQYF. Based on the CDR3 plus reference TRBV7-2 and TRBJ2-7, the full variable domain is GAGVSQSPSNKVTEKGKDVELRCDPISGHTALYWYRQSLGQGLEFLIYFQGNSAPDKSGLPSDRFSAERTGGSVSTLTIQRTQQEDSAVYLCASSLDRGRELPWEQYFGPGTRLTVT.

The genes are TRBV6-2 or TRBV6-3 and TRBJ2-7; TRBD1 matches at 8 bases. V dropped 2 bases and J dropped 7; count of bases not matched to a gene: 13. The germline V gene has CDR1 MNHEY and CDR2 SVGEGT. The length of the CDR3 is 16 residues. This CDR3 reads CASSYLNRDRRSEQYF. The CDR3 nucleotides are TGTGCCAGCAGTTACCTAAACCGGGACAGGCGGTCGGAGCAGTACTTC.

The gene calls are TRBV2 and TRBJ2-2; D unresolved. The CDR3 consists of 14 residues. V lost 4 bases to trimming and J lost 2 bases, with 8 bases between them. CDR1 and CDR2 (germline): SNHLY, FYNNEI. Written as DNA, the CDR3 is TGTGCCAGCAGTGGCCAGGTCAACACCGGGGAGCTGTTTTTT. Translating gives CASSGQVNTGELFF.

This clonotype was counted at least ten times. V usage is TRBV7-8 and J usage is TRBJ1-1; D not resolved. V lost 2 bases and J 0 bases, leaving 7 bases between the germline ends. Germline values: CDR1 SGHVS, CDR2 FQNEAQ. The CDR3 has 14 residues. The CDR3 nucleotides read TGTGCCAGCAGCTTACGTGTTTTGAACACTGAAGCTTTCTTT. Residues: CASSLRVLNTEAFF.